This TCR beta chain is drawn from a study of blood T cells in healthy people across ages (dated by TCRdb to the mid-2010s). General notes on the study: In model experiments, roughly one uniquely barcoded TCR beta cDNA molecule per two T cells was captured by template switching. Two additional independent replicas of 1 million unique cDNA reads from the same blood draw were analyzed for two donors (one aged 18 to 30 and one aged 80 or older). To avoid experimental bias, donors of different ages were randomly spread across the sequencing lanes. Donors were grouped into four age groups: young (average roughly 15 years), middle-aged (roughly 37), aged (approximately 67) and long-lived (approximately 78). The study measured age-related changes in TCR beta repertoire diversity using deep sequencing normalized with unique cDNA molecular identifiers. General study outcomes and caveats: Because the CMV infection status of the donors was unknown, age-related changes in expanded clonotypes may potentially have been confounded. Estimates of total diversity based on one million sequenced T cells were regarded as lower bounds and as underestimates. The percentage of naive T cells measured by flow cytometry correlated strongly with observed TCR beta diversity. Observed TCR beta diversity per million T cells fell roughly linearly with age, and a significant reduction was already apparent by age roughly 40. Bulk unsorted PBMC profiling prevented conclusive comparison of naive and antigen-experienced compartments. Compared with the aged group, the long-lived group had more naive CD4+ T cells, fewer expanded clones and increased TCR diversity, suggesting age selection.

V loses 6 bases of germline sequence and J loses 3 bases, and the interval between the two ends is 19 bases. Reading the germline V gene (reference sequence) gives CDR1 DFQATT and CDR2 SNEGSKA. The CDR3 starts with the cysteine, ends with the phenylalanine, and has 15 residues. Only CDR3 DNA remains: 45 bases, in frame from the first base. The donors were about 40 Caucasian individuals from Russia, aged about 6 to 95 years, who were systemically healthy. Ten milliliters of peripheral blood were drawn from each donor into EDTA-treated Vacutainer tubes. PBMCs were isolated by Ficoll-Paque density-gradient centrifugation, with at least 6 million obtained per sample. Trizol reagent was used to extract total RNA from PBMCs, with at least 6 micrograms per sample. For every donor, an aliquot of PBMCs went through flow cytometry to measure the percentages of naive CD45RAhigh/CD27high T cells. Library preparation used 5' RACE. These reads were obtained on an Illumina HiSeq 2500. A second about 7 to 12 cycle PCR used a sample-barcoded 5' primer and a J-beta primer mix. Each TCR beta cDNA molecule received a unique molecular identifier from a template-switch 5' adaptor carrying 12 random nucleotides. At least 2.5 million CDR3-containing paired-end reads were obtained from each sample. First-strand cDNA synthesis was performed from all RNA using the Mint cDNA synthesis kit, with priming by a TRBC-specific oligonucleotide. All cDNA was treated with uracil-DNA glycosylase and then went through a first 18-cycle PCR with the universal primers M1SS and BC2_uni_R. Under the source paper's analysis protocol: For normalization, 1 million high-quality reads, each with a distinct molecular identifier, were randomly selected from each sample. Reads with shared molecular identifiers were discarded instead of being binned into consensus sequences. MiTCR, run with a Q25 quality threshold and the strictest error-elimination algorithm, handled CDR3 identification, clonotype clustering and error correction. A nonparametric unseen species model with Euler transformation was used to estimate lower-bound total TCR beta diversity. TCRdb itself trimmed the public reads at Q25 with fastp, ran MiXCR and retained productive beta chains. Rows are unified per CDR3 protein, each entry keeping the most common DNA and genes. The V and J calls and clone size are TCRdb's, not the authors'. Counted in this sample were roughly 800,000 distinct CDR3 sequences; 58% of them appeared once. The top ten hold 22% of the sample.

The sample holds one count of this clonotype. Its binding antigen is unknown. Base qualities are not at hand, and no much larger clone is one base apart. The chain couples TRBV20-1 to TRBJ2-3, and perhaps TRBD1 as D gene, on 6 matching bases. The sequencing sample was made of blood. This receptor was taken from a man aged 25-45 years in good health. The DNA sequence is given as TGCAGTGCGCCTCTAGTGGTGGGACATACAGATACGCAGTATTTT. The encoded protein is CSAPLVVGHTDTQYF.